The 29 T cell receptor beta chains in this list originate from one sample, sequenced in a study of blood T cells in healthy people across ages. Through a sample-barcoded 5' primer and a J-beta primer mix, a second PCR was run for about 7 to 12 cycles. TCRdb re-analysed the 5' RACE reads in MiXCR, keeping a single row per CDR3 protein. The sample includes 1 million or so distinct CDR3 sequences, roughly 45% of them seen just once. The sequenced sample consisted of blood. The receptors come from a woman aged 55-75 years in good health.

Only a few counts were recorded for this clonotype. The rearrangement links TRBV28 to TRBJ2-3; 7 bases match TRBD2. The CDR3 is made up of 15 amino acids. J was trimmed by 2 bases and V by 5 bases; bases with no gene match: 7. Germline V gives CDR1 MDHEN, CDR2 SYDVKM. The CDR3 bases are TGTGCCAGCAGTCCCAATAGCGGGTACACAGATACGCAGTATTTT. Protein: CASSPNSGYTDTQYF.

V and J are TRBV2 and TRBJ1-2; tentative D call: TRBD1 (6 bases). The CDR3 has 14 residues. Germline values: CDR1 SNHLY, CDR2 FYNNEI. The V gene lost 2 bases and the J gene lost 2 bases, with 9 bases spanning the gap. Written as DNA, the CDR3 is TGTGCCAGCAGTGAATACAGGGTGAACTATGGCTACACCTTC. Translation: CASSEYRVNYGYTF.

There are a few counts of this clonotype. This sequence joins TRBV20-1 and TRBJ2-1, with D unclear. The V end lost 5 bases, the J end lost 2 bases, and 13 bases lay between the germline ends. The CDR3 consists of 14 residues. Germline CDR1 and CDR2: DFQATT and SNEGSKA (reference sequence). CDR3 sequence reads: CSAYPDGPYNEQFF. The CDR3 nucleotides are TGCAGTGCTTATCCGGACGGCCCCTACAATGAGCAGTTCTTC.

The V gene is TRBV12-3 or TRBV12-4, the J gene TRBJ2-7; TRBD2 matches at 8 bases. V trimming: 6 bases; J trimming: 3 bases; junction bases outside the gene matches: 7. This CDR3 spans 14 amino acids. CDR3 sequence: CASSLGTRDYEQYF. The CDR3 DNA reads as TGTGCCAGCAGCCTAGGGACTAGAGACTACGAGCAGTACTTC.

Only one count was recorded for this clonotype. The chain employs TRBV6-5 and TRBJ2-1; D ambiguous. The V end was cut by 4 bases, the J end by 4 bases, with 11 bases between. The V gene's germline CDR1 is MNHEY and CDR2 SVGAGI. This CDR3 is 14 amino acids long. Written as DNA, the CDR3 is TGTGCCAGCAGTTCCCCTACTACGTACAATGAGCAGTTCTTC. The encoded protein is CASSSPTTYNEQFF.

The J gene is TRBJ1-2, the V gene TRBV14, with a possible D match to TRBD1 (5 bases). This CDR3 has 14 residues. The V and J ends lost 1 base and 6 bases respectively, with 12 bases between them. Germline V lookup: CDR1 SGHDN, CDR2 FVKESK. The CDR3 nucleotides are TGTGCCAGCAGCCAAGGGGGCCCACGGCATGGCTACACCTTC. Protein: CASSQGGPRHGYTF.

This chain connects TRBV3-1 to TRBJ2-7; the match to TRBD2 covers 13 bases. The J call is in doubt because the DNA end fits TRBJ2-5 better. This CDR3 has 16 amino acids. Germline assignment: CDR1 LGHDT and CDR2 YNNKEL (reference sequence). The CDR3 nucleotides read TGTGCCAGCAGCCCTACCGGACTAGCGGGAGTTGAGACCCAGTACTTC. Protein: CASSPTGLAGVETQYF.

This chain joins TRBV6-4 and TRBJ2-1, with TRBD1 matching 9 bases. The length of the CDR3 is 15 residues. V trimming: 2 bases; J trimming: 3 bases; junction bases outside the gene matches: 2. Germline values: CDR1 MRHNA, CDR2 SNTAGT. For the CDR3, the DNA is TGTGCCAGCAGTGACACAGGGGGCGGCTACAATGAGCAGTTCTTC. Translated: CASSDTGGGYNEQFF.

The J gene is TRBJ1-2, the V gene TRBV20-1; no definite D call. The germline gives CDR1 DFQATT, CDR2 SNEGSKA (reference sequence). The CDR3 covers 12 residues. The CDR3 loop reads CSVNLGTYGYTF. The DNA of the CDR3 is TGCAGCGTAAACCTTGGAACCTATGGCTACACCTTC.

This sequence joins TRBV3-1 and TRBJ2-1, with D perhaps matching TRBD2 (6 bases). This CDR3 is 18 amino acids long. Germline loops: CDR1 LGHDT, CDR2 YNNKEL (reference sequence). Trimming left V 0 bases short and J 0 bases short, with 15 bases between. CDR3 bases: TGTGCCAGCAGCCAAGATTCCCCAGGCGGGATCTCCTACAATGAGCAGTTCTTC. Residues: CASSQDSPGGISYNEQFF.

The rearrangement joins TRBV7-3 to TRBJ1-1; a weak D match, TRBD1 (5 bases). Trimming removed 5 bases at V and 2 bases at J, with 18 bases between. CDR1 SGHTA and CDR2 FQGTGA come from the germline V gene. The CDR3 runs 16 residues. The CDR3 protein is CASSPTRAWGNTEAFF. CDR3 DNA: TGTGCCAGCAGCCCCACCAGGGCCTGGGGTAACACTGAAGCTTTCTTT.

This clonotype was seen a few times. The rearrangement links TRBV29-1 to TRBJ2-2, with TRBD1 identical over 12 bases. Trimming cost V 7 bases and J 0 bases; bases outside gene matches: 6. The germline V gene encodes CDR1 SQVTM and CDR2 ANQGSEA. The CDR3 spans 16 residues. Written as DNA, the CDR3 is TGCAGCGGGGACAGGGGGCAGACTCCGAACACCGGGGAGCTGTTTTTT. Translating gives CSGDRGQTPNTGELFF.

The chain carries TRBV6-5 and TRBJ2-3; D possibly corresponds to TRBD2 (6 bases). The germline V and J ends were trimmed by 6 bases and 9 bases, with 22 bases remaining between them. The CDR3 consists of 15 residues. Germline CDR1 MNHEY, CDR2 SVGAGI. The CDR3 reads CASSSRRAGRSTQYF. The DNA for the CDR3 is TGTGCCAGCAGCTCCAGGCGAGCGGGCCGCTCCACGCAGTATTTT.

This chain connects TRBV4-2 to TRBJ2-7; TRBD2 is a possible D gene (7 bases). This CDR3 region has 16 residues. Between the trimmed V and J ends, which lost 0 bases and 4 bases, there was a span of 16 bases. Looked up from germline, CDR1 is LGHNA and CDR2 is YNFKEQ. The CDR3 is CASSQDGGAGGYEQYF. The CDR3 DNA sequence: TGTGCCAGCAGCCAAGATGGGGGGGCAGGAGGATACGAGCAGTACTTC.

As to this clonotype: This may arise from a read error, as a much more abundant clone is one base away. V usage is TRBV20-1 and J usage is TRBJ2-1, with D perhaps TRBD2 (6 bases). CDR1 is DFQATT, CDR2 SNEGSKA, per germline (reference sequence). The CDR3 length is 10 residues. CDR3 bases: TGCAGGGCTAGCGACAATGAGCAGTTCTTC. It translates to CRASDNEQFF.

The CDR3 nucleotides read TGTGCCAGCAGCACGTCCGGGACAATCGTTGAAAAACTGTTTTTT. This translates into CASSTSGTIVEKLFF. The J gene is TRBJ1-4, the V gene TRBV9, with D perhaps matching TRBD1 (6 bases). With 4 bases removed from V and 7 bases from J, the gap between germline ends came to 17 bases. Germline CDR1 SGDLS, CDR2 YYNGEE. This CDR3 region has 15 residues.

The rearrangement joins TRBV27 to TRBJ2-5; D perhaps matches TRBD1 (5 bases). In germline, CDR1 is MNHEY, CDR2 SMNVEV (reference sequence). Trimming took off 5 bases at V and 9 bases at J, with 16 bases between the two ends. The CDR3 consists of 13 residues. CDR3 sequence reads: CASSLQGLRAQYF. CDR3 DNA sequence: TGTGCCAGCAGTCTCCAGGGCCTCAGGGCCCAGTACTTC.

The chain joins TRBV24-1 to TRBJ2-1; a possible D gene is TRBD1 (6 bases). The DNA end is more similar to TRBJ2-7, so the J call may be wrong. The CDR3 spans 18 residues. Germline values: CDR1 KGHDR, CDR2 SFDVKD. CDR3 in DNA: TGTGCCACCAGTGCCTTCGACCCAGACAGGCCTACCTACAATGAGCAGTACTTC. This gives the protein CATSAFDPDRPTYNEQYF.

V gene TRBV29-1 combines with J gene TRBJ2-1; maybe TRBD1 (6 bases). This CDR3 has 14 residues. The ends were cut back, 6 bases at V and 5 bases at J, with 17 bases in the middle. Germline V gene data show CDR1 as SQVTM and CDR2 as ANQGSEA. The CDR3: CSVRTALSHNEQFF. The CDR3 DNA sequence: TGCAGCGTAAGGACAGCTCTTTCCCACAATGAGCAGTTCTTC.

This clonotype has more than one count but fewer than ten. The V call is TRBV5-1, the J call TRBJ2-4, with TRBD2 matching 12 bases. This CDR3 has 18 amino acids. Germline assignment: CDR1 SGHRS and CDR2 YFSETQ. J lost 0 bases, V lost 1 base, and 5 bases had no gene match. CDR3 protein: CASSLPLAGGGAKNIQYF. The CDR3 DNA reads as TGCGCCAGCAGCTTGCCCCTAGCGGGGGGGGGAGCCAAAAACATTCAGTACTTC.

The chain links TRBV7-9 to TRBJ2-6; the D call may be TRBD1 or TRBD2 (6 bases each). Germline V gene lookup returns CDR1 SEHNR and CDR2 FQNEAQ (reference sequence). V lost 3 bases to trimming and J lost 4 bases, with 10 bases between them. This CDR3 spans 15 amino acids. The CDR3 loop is CASSFRGRGANVLTF. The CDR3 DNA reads TGTGCCAGCAGCTTTCGGGGGCGGGGGGCCAACGTCCTGACTTTC.

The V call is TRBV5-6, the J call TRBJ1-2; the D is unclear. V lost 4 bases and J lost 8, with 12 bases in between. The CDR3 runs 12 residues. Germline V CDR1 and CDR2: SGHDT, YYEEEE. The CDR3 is CASSLQQGGYTF. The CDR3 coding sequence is TGTGCCAGCAGCCTTCAACAAGGGGGCTACACCTTC.

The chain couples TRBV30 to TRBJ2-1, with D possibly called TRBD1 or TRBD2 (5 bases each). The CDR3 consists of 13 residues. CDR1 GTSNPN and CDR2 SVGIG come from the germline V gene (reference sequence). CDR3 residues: CALDPSGDGEQFF. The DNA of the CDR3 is TGTGCGCTGGACCCGAGTGGGGACGGTGAGCAGTTCTTC.

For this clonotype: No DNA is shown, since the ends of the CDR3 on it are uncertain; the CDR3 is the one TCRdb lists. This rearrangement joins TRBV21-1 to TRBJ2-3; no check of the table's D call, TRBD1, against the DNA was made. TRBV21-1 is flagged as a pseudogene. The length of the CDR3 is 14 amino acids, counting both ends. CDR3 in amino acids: CANRVGEGTDTQYF.

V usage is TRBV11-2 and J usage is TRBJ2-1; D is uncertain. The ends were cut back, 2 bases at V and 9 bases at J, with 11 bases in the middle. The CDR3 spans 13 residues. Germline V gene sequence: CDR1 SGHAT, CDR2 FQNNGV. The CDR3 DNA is TGTGCCAGCAGCTTACCCGCCCTGAGTGAGCAGTTCTTC. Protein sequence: CASSLPALSEQFF.

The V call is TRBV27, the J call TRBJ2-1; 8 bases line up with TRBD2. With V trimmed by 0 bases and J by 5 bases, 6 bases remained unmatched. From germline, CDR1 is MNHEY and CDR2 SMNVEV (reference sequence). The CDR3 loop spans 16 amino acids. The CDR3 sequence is CASSLSIAGGHNEQFF. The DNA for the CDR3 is TGTGCCAGCAGTTTATCGATTGCGGGAGGCCACAATGAGCAGTTCTTC.

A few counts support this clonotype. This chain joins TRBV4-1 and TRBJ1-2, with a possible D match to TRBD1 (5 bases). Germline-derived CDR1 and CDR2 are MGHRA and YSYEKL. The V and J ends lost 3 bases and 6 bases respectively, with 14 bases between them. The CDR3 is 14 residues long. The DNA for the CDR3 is TGCGCCAGCAGCCACTCGGGACTCGCTAATGGCTACACCTTC. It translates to CASSHSGLANGYTF.

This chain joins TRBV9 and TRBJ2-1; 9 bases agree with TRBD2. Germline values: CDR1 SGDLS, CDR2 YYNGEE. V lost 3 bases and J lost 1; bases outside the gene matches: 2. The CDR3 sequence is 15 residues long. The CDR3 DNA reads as TGTGCCAGCAGCGGGACTAGCGCATCCTACAATGAGCAGTTCTTC. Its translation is CASSGTSASYNEQFF.

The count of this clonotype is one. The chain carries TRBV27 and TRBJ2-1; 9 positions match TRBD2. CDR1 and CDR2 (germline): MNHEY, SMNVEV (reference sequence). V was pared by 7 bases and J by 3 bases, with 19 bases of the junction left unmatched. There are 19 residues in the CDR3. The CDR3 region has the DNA TGTGCCAGCATCAACCTGGGGGGGACTAGCCTCAATTACTACAATGAGCAGTTCTTC. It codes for CASINLGGTSLNYYNEQFF.